One and the same sample provided the 32 T cell receptor beta chains below, sequenced in a study of blood T cell repertoires in COVID-19 (dated by TCRdb to 2019 to 2021). Receptors were amplified or captured by the immunoSEQ multiplex PCR assay. TCRdb limited this immuneACCESS table to in-frame rearrangements with V and J called. A share of clones is missing; checked studies link under half to unresolved V genes, and the rest is unexplained. The sample table holds hundreds of thousands of clones, of which roughly 85% were seen once. Jointly, the top ten make up approximately 9.6% of the sample. The sequenced sample was PBMCs or T cells enriched from blood (not recorded which). Every receptor here comes from a woman in her fifties or sixties with acute COVID-19.

V is TRBV5-1 and J is TRBJ1-6; unclear D gene. V was cut by 4 bases and J by 5 bases, with 13 bases left in between. The CDR3 consists of 15 residues. CDR1 and CDR2 from the germline V gene are SGHRS and YFSETQ. The CDR3 here is CASSREGLDNSPLHF. Written as DNA, the CDR3 is TGCGCCAGCAGCCGGGAAGGGCTCGATAATTCACCCCTCCACTTT.

V is TRBV18 and J is TRBJ2-7; D gene ambiguous. Germline loops: CDR1 KGHSH, CDR2 LQKENI. The CDR3 contains 15 residues. Trimming took 3 bases from V and 5 from J, leaving 17 bases between them. The CDR3 DNA follows: TGTGCCAGCTCACCTACGAACAGTGGTGGCCACGAGCAGTACTTC. The encoded protein is CASSPTNSGGHEQYF.

The genes are TRBV18 and TRBJ2-1, with 8 bases fitting TRBD2. The ends lost 2 bases at V and 6 bases at J; junction bases unmatched: 6. Germline V gene data show CDR1 as KGHSH and CDR2 as LQKENI. The CDR3 has 15 residues. The CDR3 sequence: CASSPSSGGSNEQFF. The CDR3 DNA sequence: TGTGCCAGCTCACCATCCAGCGGGGGTTCCAATGAGCAGTTCTTC.

This chain joins TRBV5-1 and TRBJ2-2; tentative D call: TRBD1 (5 bases). V lost 2 bases, J lost 2 bases, and 10 bases lay in between. The CDR3 contains 15 residues. Germline loops: CDR1 SGHRS, CDR2 YFSETQ. The DNA of the CDR3 is TGCGCCAGCAGCTTTTATCAGGGAAACACCGGGGAGCTGTTTTTT. Residues: CASSFYQGNTGELFF.

The chain carries TRBV9 and TRBJ2-5; weak D call: TRBD2 (6 bases). The CDR3 is 13 residues long. Trimming pared 3 bases from V and 3 bases from J, leaving 9 bases between. Germline V gene data show CDR1 as SGDLS and CDR2 as YYNGEE. This CDR3 reads CASSEGGEETQYF. The CDR3 DNA reads as TGTGCCAGCAGCGAGGGCGGGGAAGAGACCCAGTACTTC.

This rearrangement joins TRBV4-3 to TRBJ1-4; 10 nucleotides agree with TRBD1. The CDR3 spans 14 residues. The V gene end was trimmed by 1 base and the J gene end by 9 bases; junction bases not matched to a gene: 2. Germline V lookup: CDR1 LGHNA, CDR2 YSLEER. The CDR3: CASSQGDRGKKLFF. The DNA for the CDR3 is TGCGCCAGCAGCCAAGGGGACAGGGGAAAAAAACTGTTTTTT.

The gene calls are TRBV11-1 and TRBJ2-1, with D possibly matching TRBD1 (5 bases). The CDR3 sequence is 14 residues long. Per the germline V gene, CDR1 is SGHAT and CDR2 is FQDESV (reference sequence). V was pared by 3 bases and J by 7 bases, with 13 bases between. CDR3 in DNA: TGTGCCAGCAGCTTGAATCAGGGTCCAAATGAGCAGTTCTTC. This translates into CASSLNQGPNEQFF.

The CDR3 here is CASSIGQLSYEQYF. The DNA for the CDR3 is TGTGCCAGCTCAATCGGACAGTTGTCCTACGAGCAGTACTTC. The chain joins TRBV18 to TRBJ2-7, with D perhaps matching TRBD1 (6 bases). V was clipped by 5 bases and J by 1 base, with 12 bases between them. The CDR3 spans 14 residues. Germline V CDR1 and CDR2: KGHSH, LQKENI.

The genes are TRBV14 and TRBJ1-2; D possibly corresponds to TRBD1 (6 bases). The CDR3 is 13 amino acids. CDR1 is SGHDN, CDR2 FVKESK, per germline. The V end lost 3 bases, the J end lost 7 bases, and 12 bases lay between the germline ends. As DNA, the CDR3 is TGTGCCAGCAGCCAGACAACAGGGCTTGGCTACACCTTC. It specifies CASSQTTGLGYTF.

V and J are TRBV5-1 and TRBJ1-1, with 8 bases matching TRBD1. The germline CDR1 and CDR2 sequences are SGHRS and YFSETQ. CDR3 length equals 17 residues. With V trimmed by 0 bases and J by 0 bases, 7 bases remained unmatched. CDR3: CASSLADRGGMNTEAFF. In DNA, the CDR3 is TGCGCCAGCAGCTTGGCCGACAGGGGTGGTATGAACACTGAAGCTTTCTTT.

V usage is TRBV4-1 and J usage is TRBJ2-3, with TRBD2 matching over 9 bases. V lost 4 bases and J lost 0; bases outside the gene matches: 5. CDR3 length: 16 amino acids. Germline-derived CDR1 and CDR2 are MGHRA and YSYEKL. CDR3 region: CASSPFAGGSTDTQYF. The CDR3 region has the DNA TGCGCCAGCAGCCCGTTTGCGGGGGGGAGCACAGATACGCAGTATTTT.

This rearrangement joins TRBV5-1 to TRBJ1-1; 8 nucleotides agree with TRBD1. CDR1 and CDR2 (germline): SGHRS, YFSETQ. Germline trimming cut 2 bases from V and 8 bases from J; bases unmatched to any gene: 2. CDR3 length: 12 residues. CDR3 bases: TGCGCCAGCAGCTTCGGACAGGGCGAAGCTTTCTTT. Translation gives CASSFGQGEAFF. The full variable domain, completed using reference TRBV5-1 and TRBJ1-1, is KAGVTQTPRYLIKTRGQQVTLSCSPISGHRSVSWYQQTPGQGLQFLFEYFSETQRNKGNFPGRFSGRQFSNSRSEMNVSTLELGDSALYLCASSFGQGEAFFGQGTRLTVV.

The rearrangement uses TRBV29-1 and TRBJ1-4, with 9 bases aligning to TRBD1. CDR1 and CDR2 (germline): SQVTM, ANQGSEA. V dropped 8 bases and J dropped 5; count of bases not matched to a gene: 6. The CDR3 has 13 amino acids. The CDR3 reads CSPWGTGNEKLFF. CDR3 DNA sequence: TGCAGCCCCTGGGGGACAGGGAATGAAAAACTGTTTTTT.

V gene TRBV19 combines with J gene TRBJ2-2; 10 positions agree with TRBD2. The J segment lost 2 bases and the V segment lost 6 bases, leaving 12 bases of the junction unmatched. This CDR3 comprises 18 residues. The germline V gene has CDR1 LNHDA and CDR2 SQIVND (reference sequence). The CDR3 DNA is TGTGCCAGTAGACCTCGGGCTAGCGGGAGCTTAAACACCGGGGAGCTGTTTTTT. This codes for CASRPRASGSLNTGELFF.

In this sample, this clone turned up once. The rearrangement uses TRBV9 and TRBJ1-2; 7 positions agree with TRBD1. The CDR3 runs to 14 residues. The J segment lost 4 bases and the V segment lost 3 bases, leaving 6 bases of the junction unmatched. Germline assignment: CDR1 SGDLS and CDR2 YYNGEE. CDR3 loop: CASSGGTEAYGYTF. CDR3 coding DNA: TGTGCCAGCAGCGGTGGGACAGAAGCCTATGGCTACACCTTC.

Written as DNA, the CDR3 is TGTGCCAGCAGCTGGACCCCCATAGCGGGGGGGGAGCAGTTCTTC. Amino acid sequence: CASSWTPIAGGEQFF. The rearrangement links TRBV7-9 to TRBJ2-1, with 11 bases lining up with TRBD2. The germline V gene encodes CDR1 SEHNR and CDR2 FQNEAQ (reference sequence). Unmatched junction bases numbered 9, after V lost 4 bases and J lost 10 bases. The CDR3 loop spans 15 amino acids.

The chain recombines TRBV5-1 with TRBJ1-2, with a weak D call TRBD1 (6 bases). The CDR3 contains 15 residues. Deletions cut 4 bases from V and 6 bases from J, with 19 bases between. CDR1 is SGHRS, CDR2 YFSETQ, per germline. The CDR3 bases are TGCGCCAGCAGCAAAAGAGACAGGCATTCGAATGGCTACACCTTC. The encoded protein is CASSKRDRHSNGYTF.

This clone was recorded once. The V call is TRBV29-1, the J call TRBJ1-1; 12 bases map to TRBD1. The ends lost 6 bases at V and 6 bases at J; junction bases unmatched: 8. The CDR3 runs to 14 residues. Per the germline V gene, CDR1 is SQVTM and CDR2 is ANQGSEA. CDR3 DNA sequence: TGCAGCGTGCGGTCCCGGGACAGGGGGCCTGAAGCTTTCTTT. Encoded protein: CSVRSRDRGPEAFF. Full variable domain (rest looked up from reference TRBV29-1 and TRBJ1-1): SAVISQKPSRDICQRGTSLTIQCQVDSQVTMMFWYRQQPGQSLTLIATANQGSEATYESGFVIDKFPISRPNLTFSTLTVSNMSPEDSSIYLCSVRSRDRGPEAFFGQGTRLTVV.

The chain recombines TRBV6-5 with TRBJ1-1; no reliable D call. Germline CDR1 MNHEY, CDR2 SVGAGI. The CDR3 runs 11 residues. The ends were cut back, 7 bases at V and 9 bases at J, with 12 bases in the middle. The CDR3 coding sequence is TGTGCCAGCACCCTCGCCGGGAAAGCTTTCTTT. Its translation is CASTLAGKAFF.

In this sample, this clone turned up once. This chain connects TRBV27 to TRBJ1-1, with 7 bases matching TRBD1. Germline lookup yields CDR1 MNHEY and CDR2 SMNVEV (reference sequence). The CDR3 totals 15 residues. J was trimmed by 5 bases and V by 3 bases; bases with no gene match: 9. The CDR3 DNA reads as TGTGCCAGCAGTTTCAATTACAGGGGTGGAACTGAAGCTTTCTTT. Its translation: CASSFNYRGGTEAFF.

The rearrangement uses TRBV27 and TRBJ1-6, with D possibly TRBD1 on 5 matching bases. This CDR3 spans 16 amino acids. Trimming pared 2 bases from V and 0 bases from J, leaving 8 bases between. Germline CDR1 is MNHEY and CDR2 is SMNVEV (reference sequence). CDR3 sequence: CASSLRQSSYNSPLHF. In nucleotides, the CDR3 is TGTGCCAGCAGTTTAAGACAGAGCTCCTATAATTCACCCCTCCACTTT.

The chain uses TRBV11-2 and TRBJ1-6; D gene unclear. V lost 0 bases to trimming and J lost 7 bases, with 13 bases between them. Germline values: CDR1 SGHAT, CDR2 FQNNGV. The CDR3 covers 16 residues. CDR3 residues: CASSLDRVRENSPLHF. The CDR3 nucleotides are TGTGCCAGCAGCTTAGATCGTGTACGGGAGAATTCACCCCTCCACTTT.

The genes are TRBV3-1 (or the pseudogene TRBV3-2) and TRBJ2-7; D is unresolved. Germline V lookup: CDR1 LGHDT, CDR2 YNNKEL (reference sequence). V lost 3 bases and J lost 0, with 9 bases in between. The CDR3 runs 14 residues. CDR3 sequence (DNA): TGTGCCAGCAGCCACCCTGTTTCCTCCTACGAGCAGTACTTC. This gives the protein CASSHPVSSYEQYF.

The chain combines TRBV7-6 with TRBJ1-2, with 9 positions matching TRBD1. Germline trimming cut 4 bases from V and 6 bases from J; bases unmatched to any gene: 6. The germline CDR1 and CDR2 sequences are SGHVS and FNYEAQ. This CDR3 contains 14 residues. CDR3 loop: CASSSGQGWDGYTF. The CDR3 coding sequence is TGTGCCAGCAGCTCAGGACAGGGGTGGGATGGCTACACCTTC.

The chain is built from TRBV6-5 and TRBJ2-1; 7 nucleotides agree with TRBD1. Trimming removed 7 bases from V and 2 bases from J; junction bases left unmatched: 5. The CDR3 has 14 amino acids. The V gene's germline CDR1 is MNHEY and CDR2 SVGAGI. The CDR3 protein is CASTSRGTYNEQFF. DNA for the CDR3: TGTGCCAGCACAAGCAGGGGGACCTACAATGAGCAGTTCTTC.

V gene TRBV9 combines with J gene TRBJ2-2; tentative D call: TRBD1 (6 bases). Germline values: CDR1 SGDLS, CDR2 YYNGEE. The CDR3 runs 15 residues. The V gene lost 2 bases and the J gene lost 2 bases, with 10 bases spanning the gap. In DNA form, the CDR3 reads TGTGCCAGCAGCGTCACAGGGCAAAACACCGGGGAGCTGTTTTTT. This codes for CASSVTGQNTGELFF.

The chain has TRBV6-1 and TRBJ1-2; 9 positions match TRBD1. The CDR3 totals 16 residues. Looked up from germline, CDR1 is MNHNS and CDR2 is SASEGT. J lost 8 bases, V lost 1 base, and 11 bases had no gene match. CDR3 loop: CASSEGYSGQGRGYTF. CDR3 in DNA: TGTGCCAGCAGTGAAGGATATTCAGGACAGGGGCGAGGCTACACCTTC.

The V and J genes are TRBV30 and TRBJ2-2; 8 bases align to TRBD1. The germline CDR1 and CDR2 sequences are GTSNPN and SVGIG (reference sequence). Trimming took 5 bases from V and 3 from J; bases not matched to a gene: 2. The CDR3 covers 13 residues. The CDR3 loop reads CAWGQGYTGELFF. The CDR3 nucleotides are TGTGCCTGGGGACAGGGCTACACCGGGGAGCTGTTTTTT.

The CDR3 region is CASSFSGGGSYGYTF. CDR3 DNA: TGTGCCAGCAGCTTCTCCGGGGGGGGGAGCTATGGCTACACCTTC. The chain recombines TRBV5-8 with TRBJ1-2, with a weak D call TRBD1 (5 bases). Trimming removed 2 bases at V and 4 bases at J, with 15 bases between. The CDR3 sequence is 15 residues long. Germline lookup yields CDR1 SGHTS and CDR2 YDEGEE.

The rearrangement uses TRBV19 and TRBJ1-3; D might be TRBD1 (5 bases). Germline-derived CDR1 and CDR2 are LNHDA and SQIVND (reference sequence). Deletions cut 3 bases from V and 4 bases from J, with 10 bases between. The CDR3 spans 14 residues. CDR3 DNA sequence: TGTGCCAGTAGTATGGGGGGAGCCGGAAACACCATATATTTT. This encodes CASSMGGAGNTIYF.

The chain employs TRBV19 and TRBJ1-5; no clear D. Germline CDR1 and CDR2: LNHDA and SQIVND (reference sequence). Trimming removed 10 bases at V and 3 bases at J, with 16 bases between. The CDR3 is 14 amino acids. The chain's CDR3 is CATSGGFLNQPQHF. The CDR3 nucleotides read TGTGCCACCTCGGGAGGGTTCCTCAATCAGCCCCAGCATTTT.

The CDR3 is CASSFGVFDHEQFF. CDR3 sequence (DNA): TGTGCCAGCAGTTTCGGGGTATTTGACCATGAGCAGTTCTTC. The chain employs TRBV27 and TRBJ2-1; possibly TRBD2 for D (5 bases). CDR1 MNHEY and CDR2 SMNVEV come from the germline V gene (reference sequence). The CDR3 length is 14 residues. V was trimmed by 3 bases and J by 8 bases, leaving 14 bases between them.